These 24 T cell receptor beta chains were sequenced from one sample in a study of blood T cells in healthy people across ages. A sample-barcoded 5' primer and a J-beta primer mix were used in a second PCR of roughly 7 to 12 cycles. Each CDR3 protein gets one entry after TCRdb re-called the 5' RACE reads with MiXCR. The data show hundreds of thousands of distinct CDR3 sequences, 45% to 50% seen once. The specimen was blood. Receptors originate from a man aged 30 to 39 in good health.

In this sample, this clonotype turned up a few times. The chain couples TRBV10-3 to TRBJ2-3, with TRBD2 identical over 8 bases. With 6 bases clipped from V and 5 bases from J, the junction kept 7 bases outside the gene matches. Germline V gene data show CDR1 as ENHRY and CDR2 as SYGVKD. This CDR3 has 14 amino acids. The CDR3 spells CAISQPGGEDTQYF. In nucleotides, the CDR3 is TGTGCCATCAGCCAGCCGGGGGGGGAAGATACGCAGTATTTT.

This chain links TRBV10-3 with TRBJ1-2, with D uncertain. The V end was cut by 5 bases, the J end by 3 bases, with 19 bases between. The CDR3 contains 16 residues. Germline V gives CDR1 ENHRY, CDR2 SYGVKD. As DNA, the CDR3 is TGTGCCATCAGTCACACAACGACAACTTCTCACTATGGCTACACCTTC. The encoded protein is CAISHTTTTSHYGYTF.

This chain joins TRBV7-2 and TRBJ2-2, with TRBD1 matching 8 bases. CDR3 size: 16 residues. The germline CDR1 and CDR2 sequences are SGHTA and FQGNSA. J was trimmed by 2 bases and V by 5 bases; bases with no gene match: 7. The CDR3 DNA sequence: TGTGCCAGCAGCGTCCACAGGGGGACCAACACCGGGGAGCTGTTTTTT. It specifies CASSVHRGTNTGELFF.

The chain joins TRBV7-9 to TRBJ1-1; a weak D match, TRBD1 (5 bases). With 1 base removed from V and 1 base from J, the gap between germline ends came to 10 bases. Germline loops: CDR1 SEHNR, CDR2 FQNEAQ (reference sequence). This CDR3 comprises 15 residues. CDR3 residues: CASSLGPGENTEAFF. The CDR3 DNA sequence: TGTGCCAGCAGCTTAGGCCCGGGGGAGAACACTGAAGCTTTCTTT.

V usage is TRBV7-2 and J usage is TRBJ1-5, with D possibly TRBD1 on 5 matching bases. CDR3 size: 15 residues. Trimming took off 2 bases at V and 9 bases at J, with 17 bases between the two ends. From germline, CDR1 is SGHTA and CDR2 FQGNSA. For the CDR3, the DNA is TGTGCCAGCAGCTTATCTGTGGCAGGGCATTTGCCCCAGCATTTT. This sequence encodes CASSLSVAGHLPQHF. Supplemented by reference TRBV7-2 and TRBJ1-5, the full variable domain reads GAGVSQSPSNKVTEKGKDVELRCDPISGHTALYWYRQSLGQGLEFLIYFQGNSAPDKSGLPSDRFSAERTGGSVSTLTIQRTQQEDSAVYLCASSLSVAGHLPQHFGDGTRLSIL.

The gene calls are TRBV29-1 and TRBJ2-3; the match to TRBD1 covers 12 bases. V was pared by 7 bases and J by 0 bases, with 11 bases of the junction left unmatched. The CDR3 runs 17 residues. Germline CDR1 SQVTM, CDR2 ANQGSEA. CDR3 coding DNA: TGCAGCGGCCGTCGGGACAGGGGGCTGTTAAGCACAGATACGCAGTATTTT. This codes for CSGRRDRGLLSTDTQYF.

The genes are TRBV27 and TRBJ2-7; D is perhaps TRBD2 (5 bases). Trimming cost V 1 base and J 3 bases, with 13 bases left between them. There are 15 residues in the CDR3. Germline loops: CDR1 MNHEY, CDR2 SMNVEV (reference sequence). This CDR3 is CASSLFARGDYEQYF. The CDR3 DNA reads TGTGCCAGCAGTTTATTTGCACGGGGAGACTACGAGCAGTACTTC.

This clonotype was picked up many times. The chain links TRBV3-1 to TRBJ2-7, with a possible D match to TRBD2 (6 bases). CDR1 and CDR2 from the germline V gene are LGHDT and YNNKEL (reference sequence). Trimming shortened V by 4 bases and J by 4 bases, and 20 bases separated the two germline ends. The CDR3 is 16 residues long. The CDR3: CASSRLTATRGYEQYF. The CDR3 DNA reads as TGTGCCAGCAGCCGACTGACCGCGACCCGGGGGTACGAGCAGTACTTC.

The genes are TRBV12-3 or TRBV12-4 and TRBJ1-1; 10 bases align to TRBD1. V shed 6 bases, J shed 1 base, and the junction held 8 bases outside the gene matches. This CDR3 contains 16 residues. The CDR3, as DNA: TGTGCCAGCAGCAAAGACAGGGGGCTTCCGAACACTGAAGCTTTCTTT. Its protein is CASSKDRGLPNTEAFF.

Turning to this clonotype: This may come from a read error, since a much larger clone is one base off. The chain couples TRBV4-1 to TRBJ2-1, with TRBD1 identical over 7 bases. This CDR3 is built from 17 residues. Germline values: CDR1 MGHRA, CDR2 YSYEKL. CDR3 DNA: TGCGCCAGCAGCCAAGTTGATGCCAGGGGGACAAGCAATGAGCAGTCCTTC. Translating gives CASSQVDARGTSNEQSF.

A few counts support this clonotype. CDR3 region: CASSLSGREAFF. CDR3 nucleotide sequence: TGTGCCAGCAGCTTGTCAGGGCGGGAAGCTTTCTTT. The chain is built from TRBV27 and TRBJ1-1; TRBD1 might be the D (5 bases). CDR3 length: 12 amino acids. The V gene lost 6 bases and the J gene lost 8 bases, with 13 bases spanning the gap. Germline CDR1 reads MNHEY; CDR2 reads SMNVEV (reference sequence).

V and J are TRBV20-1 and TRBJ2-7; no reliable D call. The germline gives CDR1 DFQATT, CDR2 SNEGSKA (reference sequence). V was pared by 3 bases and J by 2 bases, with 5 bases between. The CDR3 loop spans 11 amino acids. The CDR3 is CSASQTYEQYF. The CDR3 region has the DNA TGCAGTGCTAGTCAGACCTACGAGCAGTACTTC.

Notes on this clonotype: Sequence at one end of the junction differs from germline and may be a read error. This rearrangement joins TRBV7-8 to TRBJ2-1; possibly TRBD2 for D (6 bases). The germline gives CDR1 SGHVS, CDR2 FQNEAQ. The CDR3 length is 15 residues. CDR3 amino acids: CAGSLAPGTYNEQLF. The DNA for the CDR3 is TGTGCCGGCAGCTTAGCACCCGGGACTTACAATGAGCAGCTCTTC. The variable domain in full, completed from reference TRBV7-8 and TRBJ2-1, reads GAGVSQSPRYKVAKRGQDVALRCDPISGHVSLFWYQQALGQGPEFLTYFQNEAQLDKSGLPSDRFFAERPEGSVSTLKIQRTQQEDSAVYLCAGSLAPGTYNEQLFGPGTRLTVL.

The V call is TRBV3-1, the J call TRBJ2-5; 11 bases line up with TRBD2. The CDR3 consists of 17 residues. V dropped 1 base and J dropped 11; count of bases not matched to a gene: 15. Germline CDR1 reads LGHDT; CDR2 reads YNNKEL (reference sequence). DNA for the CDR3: TGTGCCAGCAGCCAAGCCGGGACTAGCGGCTTTGGCAATGAGCAGTACTTC. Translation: CASSQAGTSGFGNEQYF.

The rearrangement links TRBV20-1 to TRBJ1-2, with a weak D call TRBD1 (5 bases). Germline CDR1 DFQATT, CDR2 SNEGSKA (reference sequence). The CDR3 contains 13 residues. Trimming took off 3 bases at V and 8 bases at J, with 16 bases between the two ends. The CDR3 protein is CSASLQGVGGYTF. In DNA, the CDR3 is TGCAGTGCTAGCCTCCAGGGCGTGGGAGGCTACACCTTC.

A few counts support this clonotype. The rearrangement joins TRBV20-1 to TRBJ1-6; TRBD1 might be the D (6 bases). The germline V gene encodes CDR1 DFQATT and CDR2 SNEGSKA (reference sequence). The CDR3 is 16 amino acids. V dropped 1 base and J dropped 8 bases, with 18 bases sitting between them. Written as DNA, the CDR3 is TGCAGTGCTAGAGTCGAGGGGCGGGACACCTATTCACCCCTCCACTTT. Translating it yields CSARVEGRDTYSPLHF.

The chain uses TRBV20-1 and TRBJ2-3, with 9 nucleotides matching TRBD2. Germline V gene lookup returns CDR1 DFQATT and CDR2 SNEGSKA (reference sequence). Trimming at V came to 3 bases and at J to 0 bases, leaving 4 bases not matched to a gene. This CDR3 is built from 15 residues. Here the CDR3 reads CSASLTSGSTDTQYF. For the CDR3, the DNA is TGCAGTGCTAGCCTGACTAGCGGAAGCACAGATACGCAGTATTTT.

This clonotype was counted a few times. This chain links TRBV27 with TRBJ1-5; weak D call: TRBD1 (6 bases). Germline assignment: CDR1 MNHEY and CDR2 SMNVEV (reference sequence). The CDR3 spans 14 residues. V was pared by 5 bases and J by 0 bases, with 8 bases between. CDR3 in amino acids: CASSRDISNQPQHF. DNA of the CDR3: TGTGCCAGCAGTAGGGACATTAGCAATCAGCCCCAGCATTTT.

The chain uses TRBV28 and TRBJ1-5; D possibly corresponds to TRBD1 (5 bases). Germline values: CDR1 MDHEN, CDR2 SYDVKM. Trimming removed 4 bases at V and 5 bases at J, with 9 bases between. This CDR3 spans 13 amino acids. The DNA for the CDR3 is TGTGCCAGCAGTTGGGGGTTGGATCAGCCCCAGCATTTT. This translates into CASSWGLDQPQHF.

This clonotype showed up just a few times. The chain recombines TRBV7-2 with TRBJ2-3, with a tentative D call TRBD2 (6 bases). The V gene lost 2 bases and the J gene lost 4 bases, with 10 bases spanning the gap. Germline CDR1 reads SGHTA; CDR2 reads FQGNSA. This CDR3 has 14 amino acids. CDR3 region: CASSLPGDPDTQYF. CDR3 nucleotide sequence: TGTGCCAGCAGCTTACCGGGGGACCCAGATACGCAGTATTTT.

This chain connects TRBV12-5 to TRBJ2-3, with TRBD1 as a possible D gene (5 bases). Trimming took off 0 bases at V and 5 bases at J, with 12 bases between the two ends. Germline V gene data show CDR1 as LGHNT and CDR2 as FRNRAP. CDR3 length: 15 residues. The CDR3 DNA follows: TGTGCTAGTGGTTTGGTTCCCAGGGCGAGAGATACGCAGTATTTT. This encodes CASGLVPRARDTQYF.

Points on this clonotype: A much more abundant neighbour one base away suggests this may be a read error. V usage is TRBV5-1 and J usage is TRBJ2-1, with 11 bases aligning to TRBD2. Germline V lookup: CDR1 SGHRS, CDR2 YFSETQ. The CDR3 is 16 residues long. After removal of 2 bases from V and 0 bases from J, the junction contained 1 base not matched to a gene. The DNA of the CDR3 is TGCGCCAGCAGCTTCCTAGCGGGGGGCTCCTACAATGAGCAGTTCTTC. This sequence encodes CASSFLAGGSYNEQFF.

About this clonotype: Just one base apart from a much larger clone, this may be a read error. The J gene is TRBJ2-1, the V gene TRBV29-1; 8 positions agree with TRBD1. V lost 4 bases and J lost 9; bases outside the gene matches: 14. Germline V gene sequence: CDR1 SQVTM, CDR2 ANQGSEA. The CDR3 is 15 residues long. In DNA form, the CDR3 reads TGCAGCGTTGTTATGACCAGGGGGCTACGTGGTGAGCAGTTCTTC. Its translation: CSVVMTRGLRGEQFF.

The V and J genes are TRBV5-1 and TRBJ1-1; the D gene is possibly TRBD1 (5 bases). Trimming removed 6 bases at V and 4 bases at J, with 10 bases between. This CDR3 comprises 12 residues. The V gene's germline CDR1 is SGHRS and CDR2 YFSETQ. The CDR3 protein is CASTQRGTEAFF. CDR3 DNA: TGCGCCAGCACCCAGAGGGGCACTGAAGCTTTCTTT.